This T cell receptor beta chain appears in the sequencing data of a study of beta chain features in type 1 diabetes (dated by TCRdb to 2017 to 2018). For the study in its entirety: Mean age, gender distribution, total cell number and subset yield were not different between patients and healthy donors. A total of 107,917,701 sorted cells were examined across all samples, and RNA yield correlated strongly with the number of cells per subset. In the study, recently diagnosed type 1 diabetes patients and matched healthy donors were compared on the TCRB repertoires of their sorted circulating CD4+ T cell subsets. Regulatory and stem cell-like memory subsets were isolated from only 8 patients and roughly eight healthy donors, whereas naive and central memory subsets came from all 30 or so donors.

CDR1 and CDR2 were assigned from the germline V gene as SGHDN and FVKESK. The CDR3 runs 15 amino acids, cysteine and phenylalanine included. The CDR3 DNA has 45 bases and is translated from base 1. V ends up 4 bases short and J 5 bases short, with an unmatched junction base count of 8. Broad study findings and their caveats: Because cDNA was sequenced instead of genomic DNA, highly expressing activated cells could be over-represented, though the groups showed no difference in activation or CD3 levels. Naive, central memory and regulatory TCRB repertoires appeared more similar among patients than among healthy donors. Shorter templates might be favored by PCR, yet because patient and control samples were amplified and corrected together, any such skew would affect both groups equally. At VDJ recombination sites, patients with type 1 diabetes made fewer insertions and deleted more nucleotides, a pattern implying thymic rearrangement abnormalities. A moderate but significant shortening of TCRB CDR3 length was observed in type 1 diabetes patients in all four CD4+ subsets. Only small numbers of individuals were included in the HLA sub-analyses, which left unresolved whether HLA type had any influence on TCRB rearrangement.

Each donor gave one peripheral blood draw, about 110 mL on average, collected into heparinised tubes. A BD FACSAria II was used to sort naive, central memory, regulatory and stem cell-like memory CD4+ T cells with a panel that included CD45RO, CCR7, CD25, CD127, CD95 and CD27. All sorted populations exceeded 95% purity. PBMCs were isolated immediately by Lymphoprep density gradient centrifugation and stained directly without culture. So that batch effects would be minimized, each experiment stained and sorted samples in pairs, pairing one healthy donor with one patient. The High Capacity cDNA Reverse Transcription Kit was used to reverse transcribe all of the isolated RNA, meaning that expressed TCRB transcripts were what got sequenced. Deep immunoSEQ sequencing was performed on naive, central memory and regulatory T cell samples, with an average of around 3.4 million total reads per sample. Sorted cells were lysed in RLT buffer, and RNA was extracted using DNase-treated RNeasy Micro or Mini kits according to cell number. To prevent cross-contamination, every cell subset was processed on its own, while patient and healthy donor samples were processed together. The immunoSEQ multiplex PCR was used to amplify TCRB sequences from cDNA, yielding 87-bp fragments that span the CDR3 region. Sequencing of the amplicons was done on the Illumina HiSeq platform. Processing in the source paper ran as follows. PCR bias was corrected computationally using synthetic template baselines, and reads within Hamming distance 2 were collapsed, with unmergeable singletons discarded. Reads were aligned against IMGT so that V, D and J genes, CDR3 length and insertions or deletions at six rearrangement sites could be assigned. Within each subset, clonotype counts were normalized to sorted cell number, after which true diversity and Gini coefficients were computed with the tcR R package. The overlap coefficient, calculated on TCRB nucleotide sequences, was used to measure repertoire sharing. Out-of-frame TCRB sequences from naive cells were analyzed as a proxy for the pre-selection repertoire. TCRdb took this table from immuneACCESS and kept in-frame rearrangements with V and J called. Such tables lack part of the clones; where checked against another copy, unresolved V genes explain under half of the gap, and the rest is unexplained. Clone size and the V and J calls come from that table; the DNA yielded D and trimming. The sample table shows some 400,000 clones, and roughly 16% are seen once. Of the sample, about 0.02% is held by the ten largest clones.

About this clone: Its specific antigen is unknown. Per-base qualities were not stored, and no clone one base away is much larger.

The source of this sequence is a woman aged 18-35 years in good health. Sequencing was done on a sample of naive CD4+ T cells from blood. The cell subset or site label, read with the paper, signifies: true naive CD4+ T cells. The V and J genes are TRBV14 and TRBJ2-4, with 7 central nucleotides matching TRBD1. Here the CDR3 is given as CASSRTGTVQNIQYF. The DNA is as follows: TGTGCCAGCAGCCGTACCGGGACAGTACAAAACATTCAGTACTTC.